These 10 T cell receptor beta chains came from one sample sequenced in a study of regulatory T cells in long-lasting Graves disease (dated by TCRdb to about 2021). The library was produced with multiplex PCR. Sequencing was carried out with an Illumina HiSeq 4000. iRepertoire HTBI primers and Arm-PCR amplification of CDR3 regions were used to construct TCR beta libraries. The public reads were reprocessed in TCRdb via fastp at Q25 and MiXCR, keeping in-frame beta chains. Identical CDR3 proteins give one entry, which carries the most common genes and DNA. Here the sample has 700,000 or so distinct CDR3 sequences; 25% to 35% occur a single time. The ten largest clones add up to roughly 46% of the sample. Reading the label with the study, this specimen's time point is: persistent/refractory GD, antithyroid drugs over 5 years with positive TRAb. For both TCR sequencing and RNA sequencing, RNA was extracted from PBMCs using TRIzol.

The sample here was peripheral blood mononuclear cells (PBMCs), taken when the disease was refractory, from a patient treated with antithyroid drugs. These receptors originate from a female donor with Graves disease.

A note on this clonotype: A much larger clone sits a single nucleotide away, making a read error possible. The DNA of the CDR3 is TGTGCCAGCCTTGCCGCAGCGTCCGGGGGCGAGCAGTACTTC. Protein: CASLAAASGGEQYF. This chain joins TRBV2 and TRBJ2-7; weak D call: TRBD2 (6 bases). The CDR3 has 14 amino acids. The V gene lost 8 bases and the J gene lost 6 bases, with 20 bases spanning the gap. Germline CDR1 reads SNHLY; CDR2 reads FYNNEI.

Notes on this clonotype: A much more abundant neighbour one base away suggests this may be a read error. This chain links TRBV27 with TRBJ1-5, with no clear D. Germline CDR1 MNHEY, CDR2 SMNVEV (reference sequence). This CDR3 region has 11 residues. The chain's CDR3 is CASGFNQPQHF. In nucleotides, the CDR3 is TGTGCCAGCGGTTTCAATCAGCCCCAGCATTTT.

For this clonotype: A read error is possible here, since a much larger clone lies one base away. The chain joins TRBV6-1 to TRBJ2-7; TRBD1 matches at 10 bases. Germline CDR1 MNHNS, CDR2 SASEGT. The trim removed 7 bases at V and 8 bases at J, leaving 14 bases unmatched. The CDR3 is 15 residues long. The CDR3 region has the DNA TGTGCCAGCAAACTAACGGGACAGGGGTTCAGCAAGCAGTACTTC. It translates to CASKLTGQGFSKQYF.

The V gene is TRBV15, the J gene TRBJ1-1; D is unclear. CDR1 and CDR2 (germline): LNHNV, YYDKDF (reference sequence). This CDR3 region has 15 residues. Trimming pared 5 bases from V and 0 bases from J, leaving 13 bases between. The CDR3 region is CATSADKAMNTEAFF. CDR3 in DNA: TGTGCCACCAGCGCGGATAAAGCTATGAACACTGAAGCTTTCTTT. Full variable domain (outside the CDR3, taken from reference TRBV15 and TRBJ1-1): DAMVIQNPRYQVTQFGKPVTLSCSQTLNHNVMYWYQQKSSQAPKLLFHYYDKDFNNEADTPDNFQSRRPNTSFCFLDIRSPGLGDTAMYLCATSADKAMNTEAFFGQGTRLTVV.

This clonotype was observed at least ten times. This chain uses TRBV20-1 with TRBJ1-5; D remains ambiguous. The CDR3 covers 13 residues. Trimming shortened V by 1 base and J by 5 bases, and 9 bases separated the two germline ends. Germline V gene lookup returns CDR1 DFQATT and CDR2 SNEGSKA (reference sequence). The CDR3 is CSARGLWDQPQHF. The DNA of the CDR3 is TGCAGTGCTAGAGGGCTCTGGGATCAGCCCCAGCATTTT.

There are many counts of this clonotype. The CDR3 sequence is CASSPNTEAFF. DNA for the CDR3: TGTGCCAGCAGTCCGAACACTGAAGCTTTCTTT. This chain uses TRBV28 with TRBJ1-1; D unclear. The CDR3 length is 11 residues. V gave up 5 bases and J gave up 1 base, with 2 bases separating them. Per the germline V gene, CDR1 is MDHEN and CDR2 is SYDVKM.

This clonotype showed up just a few times. V and J are TRBV27 and TRBJ1-5, with 8 nucleotides matching TRBD1. In germline, CDR1 is MNHEY, CDR2 SMNVEV (reference sequence). V trimming: 6 bases; J trimming: 1 base; junction bases outside the gene matches: 5. CDR3 size: 15 residues. DNA of the CDR3: TGTGCCAGCAGGTCCAGGGGGCAAAGCAATCAGCCCCAGCATTTT. Its protein is CASRSRGQSNQPQHF.

The chain combines TRBV20-1 with TRBJ2-7; D possibly corresponds to TRBD2 (9 bases). CDR1 and CDR2 (germline): DFQATT, SNEGSKA (reference sequence). Trimming pared 1 base from V and 0 bases from J, leaving 19 bases between. This CDR3 is 17 amino acids long. This chain's CDR3 is CSARGLSGGQASYEQYF. CDR3 bases: TGCAGTGCTAGAGGGCTTAGCGGGGGACAGGCCTCCTACGAGCAGTACTTC.

The chain couples TRBV12-5 to TRBJ2-3; 7 bases agree with TRBD2. The germline CDR1 and CDR2 sequences are LGHNT and FRNRAP. This CDR3 comprises 16 residues. The V and J ends lost 4 bases and 6 bases, in that order; junction bases with no gene match: 13. In nucleotides, the CDR3 is TGTGCTAGTGGTTCCAGCGGGACTAAACTTGGGGATACGCAGTATTTT. Its protein product is CASGSSGTKLGDTQYF.

The chain combines TRBV6-4 with TRBJ2-4, with 10 bases matching TRBD2. V shed 1 base, J shed 6 bases, and the junction held 0 bases outside the gene matches. CDR1 and CDR2 from the germline V gene are MRHNA and SNTAGT. This CDR3 region has 14 residues. CDR3 bases: TGTGCCAGCAGTGACTTAGCGGGAGGAAACATTCAGTACTTC. Translating gives CASSDLAGGNIQYF.